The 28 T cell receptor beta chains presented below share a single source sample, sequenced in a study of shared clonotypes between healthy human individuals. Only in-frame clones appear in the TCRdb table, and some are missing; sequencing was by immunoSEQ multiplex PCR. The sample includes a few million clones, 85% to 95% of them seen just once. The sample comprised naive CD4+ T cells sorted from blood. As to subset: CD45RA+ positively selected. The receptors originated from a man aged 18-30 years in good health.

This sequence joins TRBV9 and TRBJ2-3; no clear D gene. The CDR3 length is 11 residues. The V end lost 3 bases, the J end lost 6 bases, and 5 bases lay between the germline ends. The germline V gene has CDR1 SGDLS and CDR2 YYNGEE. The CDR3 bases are TGTGCCAGCAGCGCCGGGGATACGCAGTATTTT. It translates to CASSAGDTQYF.

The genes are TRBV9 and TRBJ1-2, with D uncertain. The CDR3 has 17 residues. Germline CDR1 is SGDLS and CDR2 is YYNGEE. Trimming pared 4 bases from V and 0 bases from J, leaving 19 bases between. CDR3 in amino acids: CASSSQENPGANYGYTF. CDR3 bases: TGTGCCAGCAGCTCCCAGGAGAACCCCGGGGCTAACTATGGCTACACCTTC.

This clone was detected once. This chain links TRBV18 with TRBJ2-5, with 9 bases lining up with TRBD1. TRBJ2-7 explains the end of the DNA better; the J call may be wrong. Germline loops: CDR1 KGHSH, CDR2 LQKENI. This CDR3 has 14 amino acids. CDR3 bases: TGTGCCAGCTCACCGAGAGGGACAGGGCCCGAGCAGTACTTC. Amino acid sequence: CASSPRGTGPEQYF.

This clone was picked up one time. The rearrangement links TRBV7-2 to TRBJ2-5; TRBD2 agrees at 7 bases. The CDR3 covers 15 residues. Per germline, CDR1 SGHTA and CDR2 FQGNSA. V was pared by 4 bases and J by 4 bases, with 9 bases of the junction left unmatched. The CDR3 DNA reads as TGTGCCAGCAGCTCTACTAGCGACCGGGGAGAGACCCAGTACTTC. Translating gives CASSSTSDRGETQYF.

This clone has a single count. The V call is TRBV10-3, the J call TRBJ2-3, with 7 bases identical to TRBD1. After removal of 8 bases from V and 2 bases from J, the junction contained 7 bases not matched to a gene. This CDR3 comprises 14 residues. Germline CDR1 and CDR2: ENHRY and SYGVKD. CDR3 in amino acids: CAIGSDRNTDTQYF. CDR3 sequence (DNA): TGTGCCATCGGTTCGGACAGGAACACAGATACGCAGTATTTT.

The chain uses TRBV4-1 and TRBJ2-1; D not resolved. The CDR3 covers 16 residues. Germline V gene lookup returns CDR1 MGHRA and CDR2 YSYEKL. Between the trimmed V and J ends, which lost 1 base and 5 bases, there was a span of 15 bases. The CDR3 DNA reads TGCGCCAGCAGCCAAGCGGAGCGCTTTACCAACAATGAGCAGTTCTTC. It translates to CASSQAERFTNNEQFF.

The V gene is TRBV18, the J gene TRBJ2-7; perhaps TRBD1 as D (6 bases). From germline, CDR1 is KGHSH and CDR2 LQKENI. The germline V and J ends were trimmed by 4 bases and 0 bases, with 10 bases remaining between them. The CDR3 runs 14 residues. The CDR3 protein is CASSLWDNSYEQYF. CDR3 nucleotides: TGTGCCAGCTCACTTTGGGACAACTCCTACGAGCAGTACTTC.

For the CDR3, the DNA is TGTGCCAGCAGTTATCCGGGACTCAGCTACAATGAGCAGTTCTTC. Protein sequence: CASSYPGLSYNEQFF. The chain combines TRBV6-5 with TRBJ2-1, with a possible D match to TRBD2 (6 bases). Trimming left V 3 bases short and J 3 bases short, with 12 bases between. CDR1 and CDR2 from the germline V gene are MNHEY and SVGAGI. The CDR3 is 15 residues long.

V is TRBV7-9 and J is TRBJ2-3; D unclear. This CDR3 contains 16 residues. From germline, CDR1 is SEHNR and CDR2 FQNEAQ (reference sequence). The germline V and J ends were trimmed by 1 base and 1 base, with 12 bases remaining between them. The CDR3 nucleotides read TGTGCCAGCAGCTTAGGGCTGCGGTCCCGCACAGATACGCAGTATTTT. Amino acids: CASSLGLRSRTDTQYF. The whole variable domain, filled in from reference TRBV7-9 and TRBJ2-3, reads DTGVSQNPRHKITKRGQNVTFRCDPISEHNRLYWYRQTLGQGPEFLTYFQNEAQLEKSRLLSDRFSAERPKGSFSTLEIQRTEQGDSAMYLCASSLGLRSRTDTQYFGPGTRLTVL.

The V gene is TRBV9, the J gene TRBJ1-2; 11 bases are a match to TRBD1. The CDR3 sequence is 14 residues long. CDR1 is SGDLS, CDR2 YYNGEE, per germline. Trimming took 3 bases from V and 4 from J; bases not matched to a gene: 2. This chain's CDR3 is CASSGTGGAYGYTF. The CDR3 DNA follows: TGTGCCAGCAGCGGGACAGGGGGCGCCTATGGCTACACCTTC.

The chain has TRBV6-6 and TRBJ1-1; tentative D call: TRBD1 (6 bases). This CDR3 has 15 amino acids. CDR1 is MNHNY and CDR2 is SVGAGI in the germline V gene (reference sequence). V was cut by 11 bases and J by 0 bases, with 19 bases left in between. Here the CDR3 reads CAALDGGRVNTEAFF. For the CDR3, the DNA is TGTGCCGCCCTCGACGGGGGGCGCGTGAACACTGAAGCTTTCTTT.

Written as DNA, the CDR3 is TGCGCCAGCAGCTTCGGACGGCGGGAGACCCAGTACTTC. Protein: CASSFGRRETQYF. V and J are TRBV5-1 and TRBJ2-5, with D unresolved. The ends were cut back, 2 bases at V and 5 bases at J, with 10 bases in the middle. CDR1 SGHRS and CDR2 YFSETQ come from the germline V gene. The CDR3 has 13 amino acids.

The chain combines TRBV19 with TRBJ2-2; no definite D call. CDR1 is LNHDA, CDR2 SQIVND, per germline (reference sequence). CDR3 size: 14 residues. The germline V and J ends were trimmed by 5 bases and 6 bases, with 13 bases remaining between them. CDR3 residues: CASSPRAVPGELFF. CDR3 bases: TGTGCCAGTAGTCCCCGGGCGGTACCCGGGGAGCTGTTTTTT.

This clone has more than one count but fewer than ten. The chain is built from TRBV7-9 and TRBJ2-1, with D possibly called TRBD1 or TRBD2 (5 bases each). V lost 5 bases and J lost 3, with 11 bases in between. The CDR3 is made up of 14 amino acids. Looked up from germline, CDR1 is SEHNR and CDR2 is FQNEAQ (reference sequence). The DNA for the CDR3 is TGTGCCAGCAGCGGGGACGGATACTACAATGAGCAGTTCTTC. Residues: CASSGDGYYNEQFF. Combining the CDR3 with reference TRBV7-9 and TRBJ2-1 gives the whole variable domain DTGVSQNPRHKITKRGQNVTFRCDPISEHNRLYWYRQTLGQGPEFLTYFQNEAQLEKSRLLSDRFSAERPKGSFSTLEIQRTEQGDSAMYLCASSGDGYYNEQFFGPGTRLTVL.

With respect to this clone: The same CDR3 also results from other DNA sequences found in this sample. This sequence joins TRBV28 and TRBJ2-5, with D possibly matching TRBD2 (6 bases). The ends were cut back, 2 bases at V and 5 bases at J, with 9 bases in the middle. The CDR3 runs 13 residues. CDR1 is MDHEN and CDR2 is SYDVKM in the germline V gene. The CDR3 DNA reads TGTGCCAGCAGTTTAGGGGGGAGGGAGACCCAGTACTTC. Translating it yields CASSLGGRETQYF.

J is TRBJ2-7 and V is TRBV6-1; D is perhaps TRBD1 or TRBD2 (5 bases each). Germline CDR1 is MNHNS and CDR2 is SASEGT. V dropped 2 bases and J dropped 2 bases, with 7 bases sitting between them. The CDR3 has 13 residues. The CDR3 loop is CASSEQGPYEQYF. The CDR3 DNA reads TGTGCCAGCAGTGAACAGGGACCCTACGAGCAGTACTTC.

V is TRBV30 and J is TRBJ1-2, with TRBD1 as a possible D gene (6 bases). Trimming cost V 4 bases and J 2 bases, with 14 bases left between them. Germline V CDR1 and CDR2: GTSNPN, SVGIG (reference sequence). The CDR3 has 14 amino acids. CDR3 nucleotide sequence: TGTGCCTGGACCCCGACAGGACTAAACTATGGCTACACCTTC. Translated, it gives CAWTPTGLNYGYTF.

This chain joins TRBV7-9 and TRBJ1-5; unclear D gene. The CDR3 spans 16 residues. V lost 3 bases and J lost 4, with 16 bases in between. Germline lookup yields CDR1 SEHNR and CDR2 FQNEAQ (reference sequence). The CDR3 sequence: CASSLWRPSGNQPQHF. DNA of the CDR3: TGTGCCAGCAGCTTGTGGAGACCAAGCGGTAATCAGCCCCAGCATTTT.

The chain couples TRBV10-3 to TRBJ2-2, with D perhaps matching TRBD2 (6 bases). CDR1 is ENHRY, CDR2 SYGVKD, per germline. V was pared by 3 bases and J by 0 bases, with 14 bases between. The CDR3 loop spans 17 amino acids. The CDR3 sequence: CAISDLVGLTNTGELFF. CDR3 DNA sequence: TGTGCCATCAGTGATCTAGTGGGACTTACGAACACCGGGGAGCTGTTTTTT.

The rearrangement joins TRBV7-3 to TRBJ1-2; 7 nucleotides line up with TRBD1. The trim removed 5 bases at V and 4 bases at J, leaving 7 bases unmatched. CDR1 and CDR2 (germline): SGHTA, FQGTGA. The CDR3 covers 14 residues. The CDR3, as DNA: TGTGCCAGCAGCCCCGAGGGGGCCCCCTATGGCTACACCTTC. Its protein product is CASSPEGAPYGYTF.

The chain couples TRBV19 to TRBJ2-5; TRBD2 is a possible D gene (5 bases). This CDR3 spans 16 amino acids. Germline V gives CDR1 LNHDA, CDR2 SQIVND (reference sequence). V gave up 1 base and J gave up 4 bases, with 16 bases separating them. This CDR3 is CASSIVRGKAGETQYF. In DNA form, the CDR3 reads TGTGCCAGTAGTATAGTTCGGGGAAAGGCTGGAGAGACCCAGTACTTC.

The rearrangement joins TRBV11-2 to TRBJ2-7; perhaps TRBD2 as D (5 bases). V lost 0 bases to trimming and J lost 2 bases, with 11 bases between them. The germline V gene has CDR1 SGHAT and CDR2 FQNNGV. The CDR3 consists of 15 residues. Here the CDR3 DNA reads TGTGCCAGCAGCTTAGACCCCCACGGGACCTACGAGCAGTACTTC. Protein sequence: CASSLDPHGTYEQYF.

CDR3 amino acids: CASRTLMGGRAETQYF. The CDR3, as DNA: TGTGCCAGCAGGACCCTTATGGGGGGGCGGGCGGAGACCCAGTACTTC. The chain recombines TRBV7-2 with TRBJ2-5; tentative D call: TRBD2 (7 bases). Per germline, CDR1 SGHTA and CDR2 FQGNSA. Trimming shortened V by 6 bases and J by 5 bases, and 22 bases separated the two germline ends. The CDR3 covers 16 residues. Filled out from reference TRBV7-2 and TRBJ2-5, the complete variable domain reads GAGVSQSPSNKVTEKGKDVELRCDPISGHTALYWYRQSLGQGLEFLIYFQGNSAPDKSGLPSDRFSAERTGGSVSTLTIQRTQQEDSAVYLCASRTLMGGRAETQYFGPGTRLLVL.

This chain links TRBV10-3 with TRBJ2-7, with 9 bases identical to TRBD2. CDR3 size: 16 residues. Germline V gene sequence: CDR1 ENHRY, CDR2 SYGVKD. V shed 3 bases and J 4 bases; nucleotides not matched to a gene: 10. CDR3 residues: CAISEGLAGPLYEQYF. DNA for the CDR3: TGTGCCATCAGTGAAGGGCTAGCGGGGCCGTTATACGAGCAGTACTTC.

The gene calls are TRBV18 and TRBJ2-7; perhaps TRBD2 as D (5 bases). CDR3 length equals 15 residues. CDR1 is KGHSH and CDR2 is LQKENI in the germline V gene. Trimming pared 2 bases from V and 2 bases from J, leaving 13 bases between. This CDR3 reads CASSPGVTRAYEQYF. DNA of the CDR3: TGTGCCAGCTCACCAGGCGTCACGCGGGCCTACGAGCAGTACTTC.

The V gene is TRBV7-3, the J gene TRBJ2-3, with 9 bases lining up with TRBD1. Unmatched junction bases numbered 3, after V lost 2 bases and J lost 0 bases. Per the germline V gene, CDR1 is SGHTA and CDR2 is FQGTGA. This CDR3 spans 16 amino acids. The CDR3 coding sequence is TGTGCCAGCAGCTTAGGGACAGGGTCTAGCACAGATACGCAGTATTTT. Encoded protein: CASSLGTGSSTDTQYF.

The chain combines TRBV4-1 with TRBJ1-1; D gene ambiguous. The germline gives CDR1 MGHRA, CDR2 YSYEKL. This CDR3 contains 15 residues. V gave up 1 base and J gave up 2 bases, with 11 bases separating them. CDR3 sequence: CASSQVPTTNTEAFF. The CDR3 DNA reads TGCGCCAGCAGCCAAGTGCCGACAACTAACACTGAAGCTTTCTTT.

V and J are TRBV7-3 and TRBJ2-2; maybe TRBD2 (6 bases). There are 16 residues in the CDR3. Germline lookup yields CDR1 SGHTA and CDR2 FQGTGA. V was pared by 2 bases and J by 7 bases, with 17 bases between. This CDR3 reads CASSLSGVFLGGELFF. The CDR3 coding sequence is TGTGCCAGCAGCTTATCGGGGGTTTTTCTAGGCGGGGAGCTGTTTTTT.